This T cell receptor beta chain was obtained from a study of siplizumab effects on memory and regulatory T cells. General study points: It was not possible to assign a naive or memory phenotype to roughly 80-97% of proliferating CD4+ or CD8+ clones. The average Treg-derived proportion among mappable alloreactive CD4+ clones was 65% to 75% with siplizumab versus about 28% in controls.

Note on this clone: Its antigen is as yet unknown. Compared with germline, one end of the junction differs, possibly owing to a read error.

TCRdb keeps only in-frame clones here, not all; method: immunoSEQ multiplex PCR. This table holds 100,000 or so clones, 85% to 95% found once. The CDR3 covers 17 residues. Per the germline V gene, CDR1 is SGHRS and CDR2 is YFSETQ. This TCR came from a human donor in good health. The chain joins TRBV5-1 to TRBJ1-1, with no clear D. Sequenced input: non-Treg CD4+ T cells sorted from blood. The CDR3 sequence is CPSSPGGRGLGNTEAFF. The CDR3 DNA reads TGCCCCAGCAGCCCAGGAGGGCGGGGTTTGGGGAACACTGAAGCTTTCTTT.